The clone carrying this TCR beta chain showed up many times. The antigen is unknown. The sample belongs to a study of metastatic and nonmetastatic thyroid tumors. Study background: A comparison of repertoires was made across blood and tumor or nodule tissue from malignant and benign thyroid patients. Study observations and caveats: Compared with benign nodules, malignant thyroid tumors were reported to have significantly higher TCR beta diversity in both blood and tumor.

Before thyroid surgery, none of the patients had received any treatment. CDR3 size: 13 residues. Per germline, CDR1 SNHLY and CDR2 FYNNEI. The ends lost 6 bases at V and 8 bases at J; junction bases unmatched: 6. Original handling: For papillary thyroid cancer, a distant-metastasis classifier was constructed from CDR3 differences observed across clinicopathological groups. Via MiXCR, TCRdb re-called the PCR reads. The V and J calls reflect TCRdb's pipeline rather than the authors' work. Of roughly 42,000 clones in the sample, approximately 17% were seen once. This chain uses TRBV2 with TRBJ1-5; TRBD1 aligns across 8 bases. The sequenced material came from tumor tissue. The clonotype was recovered from a female donor with papillary thyroid cancer or a benign thyroid nodule (not recorded which). Some clones in this sample may be carry-over from other donors' samples. CDR3 sequence (DNA): TGTGCCAGCAGGGGACAGGTTCAGGAGCCCCAGCATTTT. Its protein is CASRGQVQEPQHF.